This T cell receptor (beta chain) was obtained from a study of vaccination effects on CD4 cells after COVID-19. Study as a whole: Samples were taken post-vaccine, and their median timing was 72 days after the second dose. Two million PBMC per well received around 9.3 IU/ml IL-2 and roughly 10 ug/ml peptides in culture.

Germline CDR1 and CDR2: DFQATT and SNEGSKA (reference sequence). This CDR3 contains 11 residues. The V and J ends lost 1 base and 5 bases respectively, with 5 bases between them. This clone came up a few times. No antigen is known for it. TCRdb's table, derived via immunoSEQ multiplex PCR, lists solely in-frame clones and lacks some. The table records about 40,000 clones, 65% to 75% of them present only once. Study-wide findings and caveats: Clones induced by infection and by vaccine showed marked clonal contraction late after vaccination.

Isolating CD4+ T cells followed less than 12 days of culture. The cohort was immunized with two doses of either the BNT162b2 or mRNA-1273 vaccine. This material consisted of CD4+ T cells from PBMCs cultured without peptide, taken after COVID-19 vaccination. The chain joins TRBV20-1 to TRBJ1-2; D ambiguous. The sequence was obtained from a human donor who received a COVID-19 vaccine. The CDR3 nucleotides read TGCAGTGCTAGAGGCAGATATGGCTACACCTTC. It is translated as CSARGRYGYTF.